Here is one T cell receptor beta chain with its context. As yet, its antigen is unknown. This specimen comes from a study of shared clonotypes between healthy human individuals. Overall study findings and caveats: Some clonotypes were shared by all four sorted-subset donors, while others were not shared. The non-shared ones had lower generation probabilities than the shared ones.

The V gene's germline CDR1 is SGHTS and CDR2 YDEGEE. The CDR3 contains 14 residues. V dropped 4 bases and J dropped 5 bases, with 13 bases sitting between them. The assay was immunoSEQ multiplex PCR, and TCRdb's table has in-frame clones only and misses some. The table lists hundreds of thousands of clones, 73% of them singletons. Sequenced: memory CD4+ T cells sorted from blood. As to subset: CD45RA-negative fraction. This sequence was found in a woman in her 30s in good health. J is TRBJ2-1 and V is TRBV5-8, with D maybe TRBD1 (6 bases). CDR3 DNA: TGTGCCAGCAGCAAAACCACAGGGCACAATGAGCAGTTCTTC. Its translation is CASSKTTGHNEQFF.